Below, 15 T cell receptor beta chains from the same sample are listed, as sequenced in a study of OX40 agonist ivuxolimab in advanced cancers. The method was immunoSEQ multiplex PCR; TCRdb's version includes in-frame clones alone and lacks a portion of them. Counted here are some 95,000 clones, roughly 84% occurring once; the ten biggest clones make up about 4.1%. This material consisted of CD4+ or CD8+ T cells sorted from blood, taken in a trial of the OX40 agonist ivuxolimab. These receptors originate from an adult with an advanced solid tumor such as melanoma, head and neck, liver or kidney cancer.

This chain uses TRBV30 with TRBJ2-5, with 7 bases fitting TRBD1. The assigned J gene may be wrong: the sequence end matches TRBJ2-7 better. The CDR3 has 13 residues. Germline V gene data show CDR1 as GTSNPN and CDR2 as SVGIG (reference sequence). In nucleotides, the CDR3 is TGTGCCTGGGGACCCGGGACAGCCTACGAGCAGTACTTC. Its protein is CAWGPGTAYEQYF.

V is TRBV9 and J is TRBJ2-7; possibly TRBD1 for D (7 bases). Germline CDR1 and CDR2: SGDLS and YYNGEE. CDR3 length equals 14 residues. Trimming left V 3 bases short and J 2 bases short, with 12 bases between. The CDR3 sequence: CASSAGDSPYEQYF. The CDR3, as DNA: TGTGCCAGCAGCGCGGGGGACAGTCCCTACGAGCAGTACTTC.

The V gene is TRBV19, the J gene TRBJ2-7, with TRBD1 matching 7 bases. There are 16 residues in the CDR3. Germline CDR1 is LNHDA and CDR2 is SQIVND (reference sequence). The V gene end was trimmed by 4 bases and the J gene end by 3 bases; junction bases not matched to a gene: 12. The CDR3 loop is CASSRTNRGLFYEQYF. The CDR3 coding sequence is TGTGCCAGTAGTAGAACAAACAGGGGCCTATTCTACGAGCAGTACTTC.

In DNA, the CDR3 is TGCAGTGCTAGTGATGGGGTTGGCTACACCTTC. As protein: CSASDGVGYTF. The V call is TRBV20-1, the J call TRBJ1-2; no clear D gene. V lost 3 bases, J lost 7 bases, and 9 bases lay in between. Looked up from germline, CDR1 is DFQATT and CDR2 is SNEGSKA (reference sequence). This CDR3 has 11 amino acids.

This clone was detected only a few times. The genes are TRBV4-3 and TRBJ2-2; 8 bases fit TRBD2. V lost 4 bases to trimming and J lost 6 bases; unmatched junction nucleotides: 4. Germline values: CDR1 LGHNA, CDR2 YSLEER. The CDR3 covers 14 residues. The CDR3 loop reads CASSRGLVAGELFF. The CDR3 nucleotides read TGCGCCAGCAGCCGGGGACTAGTGGCCGGGGAGCTGTTTTTT.

The CDR3 is CASTIDGTVYNEQFF. The CDR3 region has the DNA TGTGCCAGCACTATAGACGGGACAGTCTACAATGAGCAGTTCTTC. The chain joins TRBV2 to TRBJ2-1, with TRBD1 matching over 7 bases. Trimming removed 7 bases from V and 3 bases from J; junction bases left unmatched: 9. Looked up from germline, CDR1 is SNHLY and CDR2 is FYNNEI. The CDR3 extends over 15 amino acids. The whole variable domain, filled in from reference TRBV2 and TRBJ2-1, reads EPEVTQTPSHQVTQMGQEVILRCVPISNHLYFYWYRQILGQKVEFLVSFYNNEISEKSEIFDDQFSVERPDGSNFTLKIRSTKLEDSAMYFCASTIDGTVYNEQFFGPGTRLTVL.

The chain couples TRBV2 to TRBJ2-1; D might be TRBD2 (5 bases). The V end was cut by 6 bases, the J end by 6 bases, with 9 bases between. CDR1 SNHLY and CDR2 FYNNEI come from the germline V gene. This CDR3 comprises 12 residues. The CDR3: CASSDGSNEQFF. The CDR3 region has the DNA TGTGCCAGCAGCGATGGGAGCAATGAGCAGTTCTTC.

This chain joins TRBV19 and TRBJ2-5, with 9 nucleotides matching TRBD1. Losses at the gene ends were 5 bases for V and 2 bases for J; bases not matched to a gene: 9. The CDR3 consists of 16 residues. Germline CDR1 reads LNHDA; CDR2 reads SQIVND (reference sequence). The CDR3 DNA follows: TGTGCCAGTAGTGCCAACAGGGGGCCGGGGCAAGAGACCCAGTACTTC. Its translation is CASSANRGPGQETQYF. The entire variable domain, with the rest obtained from reference TRBV19 and TRBJ2-5, is as follows: DGGITQSPKYLFRKEGQNVTLSCEQNLNHDAMYWYRQDPGQGLRLIYYSQIVNDFQKGDIAEGYSVSREKKESFPLTVTSAQKNPTAFYLCASSANRGPGQETQYFGPGTRLLVL.

The rearrangement uses TRBV15 and TRBJ2-2; D is unclear. CDR1 is LNHNV and CDR2 is YYDKDF in the germline V gene (reference sequence). V was pared by 0 bases and J by 8 bases, with 10 bases between. The CDR3 spans 14 residues. CDR3 DNA sequence: TGTGCCACCAGCAGAGATTCCATGCGTGGGGAGCTGTTTTTT. This translates into CATSRDSMRGELFF.

In this sample, this clone turned up once. The CDR3 here is CASNPPGEWGRQYF. The CDR3 bases are TGTGCCAGCAACCCGCCGGGAGAGTGGGGGCGGCAGTACTTC. The rearrangement uses TRBV28 and TRBJ2-7, with D possibly called TRBD1 or TRBD2 (6 bases each). This CDR3 comprises 14 residues. Trimming cost V 7 bases and J 9 bases, with 22 bases left between them. The germline gives CDR1 MDHEN, CDR2 SYDVKM.

The gene calls are TRBV10-1 and TRBJ2-5; D might be TRBD2 (5 bases). Germline CDR1 WNHNN, CDR2 SYGVQD (reference sequence). This CDR3 is 15 amino acids long. The ends were cut back, 4 bases at V and 1 base at J, with 13 bases in the middle. The DNA of the CDR3 is TGCGCCAGCAGTGCCACACCGGGGATCCAAGAGACCCAGTACTTC. Encoded protein: CASSATPGIQETQYF.

The V and J genes are TRBV21-1 and TRBJ2-2; the D segment call TRBD1 is taken from the table without a DNA check. TRBV21-1 counts as a pseudogene. This CDR3 contains 11 residues. In DNA, the CDR3 is TGTGCCAGCAGGGGGCACGGGGAGCTGTTTTTT. It translates to CASRGHGELFF.

This clone was recorded only once. The chain is built from TRBV7-9 and TRBJ2-7, with a weak D call TRBD2 (5 bases). V was shortened by 3 bases and J by 5 bases, with 11 bases between the two germline ends. This CDR3 has 13 residues. CDR1 and CDR2 from the germline V gene are SEHNR and FQNEAQ (reference sequence). CDR3 amino acids: CASSFELVDEQYF. In DNA form, the CDR3 reads TGTGCCAGCAGCTTCGAACTAGTTGACGAGCAGTACTTC.

This clone appeared once. The chain joins TRBV4-3 to TRBJ2-3; TRBD2 matches 11 bases. V lost 3 bases to trimming and J lost 1 base; unmatched junction nucleotides: 0. Germline CDR1 LGHNA, CDR2 YSLEER. CDR3 length equals 15 residues. CDR3 protein: CASSQGLAGTDTQYF. The DNA of the CDR3 is TGCGCCAGCAGCCAGGGACTAGCGGGCACAGATACGCAGTATTTT.

This sequence joins TRBV7-9 and TRBJ2-5; 10 bases align to TRBD1. This CDR3 has 17 residues. The germline V gene has CDR1 SEHNR and CDR2 FQNEAQ (reference sequence). V lost 5 bases to trimming and J lost 4 bases; unmatched junction nucleotides: 13. CDR3 region: CASSPRTGGQMSETQYF. The CDR3 DNA is TGTGCCAGCAGCCCCAGGACAGGGGGGCAAATGTCAGAGACCCAGTACTTC.